This T cell receptor (beta chain) is from a study of blood T cell repertoires in COVID-19. Study information: Samples taken during acute and convalescent COVID-19 were collected in the United States, Italy and Spain. PBMCs, B-cell-depleted T cells, or T cells were the source of the cDNA or gDNA that made up the material.

CDR3 size: 10 residues. V lost 1 base to trimming and J lost 9 bases, with 4 bases between them. Germline assignment: CDR1 GTSNPN and CDR2 SVGIG (reference sequence). This clone was seen a few times. Enrolment of Seattle patients took place during active infection, and they were followed longitudinally. Authors' analysis steps: By means of reference gene primer amplification, nucleated cell counts were estimated. Clones were read by immunoSEQ multiplex PCR, and TCRdb kept only the in-frame ones, dropping some. V and J calls and clone size are as listed in that table; D and trimming were resolved from the DNA. The data contain some 200,000 clones, about 81% of them seen just once; the ten biggest clones take up over 4%.

Specimen: peripheral blood. The TCR sequence derives from a woman in her sixties or seventies with COVID-19, enrolled during active disease. The J gene is TRBJ2-1, the V gene TRBV30; no reliable D call. CDR3 sequence (DNA): TGTGCCTGGAGTGCCGGTGAGCAGTTCTTC. It yields the protein CAWSAGEQFF.